A selection of T cell receptor beta chains follows, all from one sample in a study of cytomegalovirus exposure and HLA in healthy donors. The protocol was immunoSEQ multiplex PCR, while the TCRdb copy is restricted to in-frame clones and leaves out a portion. Counted here are 150,000 to 200,000 clones, approximately 79% occurring once; the ten biggest clones make up about 14%. The sample was PBMCs. These TCRs come from a man in his forties or fifties in good health and CMV-seropositive. Both conserved end residues are part of each CDR3. A D gene is named only where the DNA matches it firmly.

>NA|TRBJ2-5|TRBV28
CASSLQGRQETQYF
>TRBD1|TRBJ2-1|TRBV29-1
CSSQLTGGLLNEQFF
>TRBD2|TRBJ2-7|TRBV11-3
CASSSNSGSEQYF
>TRBD1|TRBJ2-1|TRBV7-2
CASSPVQGGIQFF
>TRBD1|TRBJ2-7|TRBV6-1
CASSDRTGLTYEQYF
>TRBD1|TRBJ1-4|TRBV7-6
CASSGGQDSNEKLFF
>TRBD1|TRBJ2-1|TRBV9
CASSEGARDNEQFF
>TRBD1|TRBJ2-3|TRBV7-9
CASSLEGQGATDTQYF
>NA|TRBJ2-5|TRBV2
CASQRAGETQYF
>TRBD1|TRBJ1-3|TRBV5-6
CASMTGSGNTIYF
>NA|TRBJ1-5|TRBV6-1
CASSDEANQPQHF
>NA|TRBJ2-3|TRBV7-6
CASSSHFTSTDTQYF
>TRBD1|TRBJ2-7|TRBV6-1
CASTGTGNPEQYF
>NA|TRBJ2-1|TRBV18
CASSLLGQGIGEQFF
>NA|TRBJ2-5|TRBV27
CASSPSIQETQYF
>TRBD1|TRBJ2-5|TRBV5-1
CASSEGTEQETQYF
>NA|TRBJ1-1|TRBV19
CASSIGGSLNTEAFF
>TRBD1|TRBJ1-1|TRBV6-1
CASRKDRENTEAFF
>TRBD1|TRBJ1-6|TRBV28
CASSPSRDRVYSPLHF
>NA|TRBJ2-5|TRBV7-6
CASSPGRGRETQYF
>TRBD1|TRBJ2-5|TRBV14
CASSHLHITGQGRETQYF
>TRBD2|TRBJ2-5|TRBV5-5
CASSLEAGGRETQYF
>TRBD1|TRBJ2-1|TRBV5-1
CASSLEGQGYNEQFF
>NA|TRBJ1-1|TRBV19
CASLGGGDTEAFF
>TRBD2|TRBJ2-1|TRBV9
CASSVGGTSRFNEQFF
>NA|TRBJ1-6|TRBV7-9
CASSLSGIPNSPLHF
>NA|TRBJ1-5|TRBV28
CASRLGTPLNQPQHF
>TRBD1|TRBJ1-5|TRBV6-5
CASSFRTGGVQPQHF